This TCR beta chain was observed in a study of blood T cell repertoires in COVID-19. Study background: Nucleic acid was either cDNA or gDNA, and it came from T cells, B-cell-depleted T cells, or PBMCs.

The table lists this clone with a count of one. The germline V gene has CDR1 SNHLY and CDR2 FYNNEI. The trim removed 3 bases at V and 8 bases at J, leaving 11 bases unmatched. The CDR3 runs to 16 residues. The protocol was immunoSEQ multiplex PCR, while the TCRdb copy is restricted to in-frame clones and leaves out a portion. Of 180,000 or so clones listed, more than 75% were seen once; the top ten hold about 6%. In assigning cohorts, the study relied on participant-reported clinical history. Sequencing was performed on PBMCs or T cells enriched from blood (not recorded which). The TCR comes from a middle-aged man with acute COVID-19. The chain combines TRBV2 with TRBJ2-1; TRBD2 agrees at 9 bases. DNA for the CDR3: TGTGCCAGCAGTGACCAGGACCGGCGGGGGGGGGATGAGCAGTTCTTC. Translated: CASSDQDRRGGDEQFF.